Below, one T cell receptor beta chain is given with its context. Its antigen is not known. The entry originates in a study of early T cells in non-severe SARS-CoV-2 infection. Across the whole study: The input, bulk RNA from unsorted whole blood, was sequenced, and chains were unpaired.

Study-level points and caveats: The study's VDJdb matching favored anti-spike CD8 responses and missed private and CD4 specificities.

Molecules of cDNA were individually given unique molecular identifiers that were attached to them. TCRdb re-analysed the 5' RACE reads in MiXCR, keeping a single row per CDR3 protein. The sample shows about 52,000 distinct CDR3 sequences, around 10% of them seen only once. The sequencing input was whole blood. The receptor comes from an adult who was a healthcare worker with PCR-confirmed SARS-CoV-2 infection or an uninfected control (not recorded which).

CDR3 region: CSAAGLGNTGELFF. In nucleotides, the CDR3 is TGCAGTGCCGCGGGACTGGGCAACACCGGGGAGCTGTTTTTT. The rearrangement links TRBV20-1 to TRBJ2-2, with D perhaps TRBD2 (6 bases). Germline V gene lookup returns CDR1 DFQATT and CDR2 SNEGSKA (reference sequence). The germline V and J ends were trimmed by 6 bases and 2 bases, with 13 bases remaining between them. This CDR3 contains 14 residues.